This T cell receptor beta chain was documented in a study of tumor and adjacent non-tumor tissue in lung cancer. Study-wide findings and caveats: Patients with more diverse tumor TCRs had worse survival.

Of note for this clonotype: Antigen unknown. One junction end disagrees with the germline gene, perhaps due to a read error.

The template was RNA from unsorted bulk tissue. Distant lung tissue was collected more than 3 cm away from the tumor edge. Between August and November 2014, newly diagnosed, chemotherapy-naive lung cancer patients underwent thoracic surgery in China. The germline gives CDR1 MNHEY, CDR2 SVGAGI. CDR3 length: 15 residues. The library came from three nested PCR rounds adapted from ARM-PCR protocols. TCRdb analysed the multiplex PCR reads with MiXCR anew, one entry per CDR3 protein. The data show about 76,000 distinct CDR3 sequences, approximately 81% seen once. This clonotype originated in a man in his 60s with non-small cell lung cancer. V and J are TRBV6-5 and TRBJ1-5; TRBD1 agrees at 8 bases. Sequenced input: distant non-tumor lung tissue. The CDR3 DNA is TGTGCGAGCAGTTACAGTGGACAGGGTAATCAGCTCCAGCATTTT. As protein: CASSYSGQGNQLQHF.